The next 26 T cell receptor beta chains were all read from a single sample in a study of blood T cell repertoires in COVID-19. Only in-frame clones appear in the TCRdb table, and some are missing; sequencing was by immunoSEQ multiplex PCR. The sample lists 56,000 or so clones, 85% to 90% occurring once. Material for sequencing was peripheral blood. These receptor sequences come from a human donor in a cohort sampled during active COVID-19.

The chain has TRBV2 and TRBJ2-1, with no clear D. Germline CDR1 is SNHLY and CDR2 is FYNNEI. This CDR3 is 12 amino acids long. Trimming removed 3 bases at V and 7 bases at J, with 7 bases between. The DNA for the CDR3 is TGTGCCAGCAGTGAGATGACTAATGAGCAGTTCTTC. It encodes CASSEMTNEQFF. Drawing the rest from reference TRBV2 and TRBJ2-1, the complete variable domain is EPEVTQTPSHQVTQMGQEVILRCVPISNHLYFYWYRQILGQKVEFLVSFYNNEISEKSEIFDDQFSVERPDGSNFTLKIRSTKLEDSAMYFCASSEMTNEQFFGPGTRLTVL.

Turning to this clone: Other DNA sequences in the same sample also yield this CDR3. The chain carries TRBV9 and TRBJ1-2; D perhaps matches TRBD1 (5 bases). The CDR3 covers 13 residues. V gave up 0 bases and J gave up 7 bases, with 10 bases separating them. Germline assignment: CDR1 SGDLS and CDR2 YYNGEE. The CDR3 DNA reads as TGTGCCAGCAGCGTAGGTCAGGGCTCTGGCTACACCTTC. Translation gives CASSVGQGSGYTF.

V usage is TRBV7-8 and J usage is TRBJ1-5; D might be TRBD1 (6 bases). V shed 5 bases and J shed 2 bases, with 16 bases lying between them. Germline loops: CDR1 SGHVS, CDR2 FQNEAQ. This CDR3 has 16 residues. CDR3 nucleotide sequence: TGTGCCAGCAGCCCCTGGGGGGGGGCCGGCAATCAGCCCCAGCATTTT. Translation gives CASSPWGGAGNQPQHF.

The chain links TRBV9 to TRBJ2-3, with TRBD1 identical over 12 bases. With 3 bases clipped from V and 2 bases from J, the junction kept 16 bases outside the gene matches. The CDR3 loop spans 20 amino acids. Germline V gene sequence: CDR1 SGDLS, CDR2 YYNGEE. As DNA, the CDR3 is TGTGCCAGCAGCGCGCGGGACAGGGGGCCATCCCTACTCAACACAGATACGCAGTATTTT. Encoded protein: CASSARDRGPSLLNTDTQYF.

This clone appeared once. The chain recombines TRBV21-1 with TRBJ2-6; the table gives TRBD2 as D, unverified against the DNA. TRBV21-1 is recorded as a pseudogene. The CDR3 contains 17 residues. The CDR3 sequence: CACKDRGSLSGANVLTF. CDR3 sequence (DNA): TGTGCCTGTAAAGATCGGGGATCTCTCTCTGGGGCCAACGTCCTGACTTTC.

The gene calls are TRBV6-6 and TRBJ1-3, with 10 nucleotides matching TRBD1. CDR3 size: 16 residues. The junction had 5 bases not matched to a gene; V was cut back by 6 bases and J by 0 bases. Germline lookup yields CDR1 MNHNY and CDR2 SVGAGI (reference sequence). The CDR3 DNA sequence: TGTGCCAGCAGGGGGACAGGGGCTTCCTCTGGAAACACCATATATTTT. Encoded protein: CASRGTGASSGNTIYF.

This rearrangement joins TRBV27 to TRBJ2-2; the match to TRBD2 covers 7 bases. The CDR3 is 17 residues long. Germline-derived CDR1 and CDR2 are MNHEY and SMNVEV (reference sequence). V lost 2 bases to trimming and J lost 3 bases; unmatched junction nucleotides: 9. The CDR3 sequence: CASSLSGTRGDTGELFF. DNA for the CDR3: TGTGCCAGCAGTTTAAGCGGCACCCGGGGGGACACCGGGGAGCTGTTTTTT.

This chain joins TRBV5-1 and TRBJ1-1, with 10 bases lining up with TRBD1. J gave up 3 bases and V 4 bases, and 15 bases lay outside the gene matches. The CDR3 has 18 residues. CDR1 is SGHRS and CDR2 is YFSETQ in the germline V gene. CDR3 in amino acids: CASSAGTGAWGVYTEAFF. CDR3 DNA: TGCGCCAGCAGCGCCGGGACAGGGGCGTGGGGGGTTTACACTGAAGCTTTCTTT.

The V call is TRBV12-5, the J call TRBJ2-5, with D unresolved. This CDR3 has 15 residues. V lost 1 base and J 3 bases, leaving 12 bases between the germline ends. The germline CDR1 and CDR2 sequences are LGHNT and FRNRAP. The DNA of the CDR3 is TGTGCTAGTGGTTTGGGCCAGGTGTCTGAAGAGACCCAGTACTTC. It encodes CASGLGQVSEETQYF.

The chain combines TRBV27 with TRBJ2-7; 16 bases line up with TRBD2. Germline V gives CDR1 MNHEY, CDR2 SMNVEV (reference sequence). V shed 4 bases, J shed 6 bases, and the junction held 21 bases outside the gene matches. The CDR3 spans 21 residues. As DNA, the CDR3 is TGTGCCAGCAGTTCCCGGGACGTCGGGACTAGCGGGAGGGCCCTTGGGGTCGAGCAGTACTTC. Translating gives CASSSRDVGTSGRALGVEQYF.

The chain recombines TRBV5-1 with TRBJ2-2; possible D gene TRBD2, 6 bases. This CDR3 has 16 amino acids. From germline, CDR1 is SGHRS and CDR2 YFSETQ. Deletions cut 2 bases from V and 8 bases from J, with 19 bases between. The CDR3 spells CASSFQPGDIAGELFF. CDR3 nucleotides: TGCGCCAGCAGCTTCCAGCCGGGAGATATCGCGGGGGAGCTGTTTTTT.

This clone was detected once. The V and J genes are TRBV2 and TRBJ2-1, with D possibly TRBD1 on 6 matching bases. The length of the CDR3 is 13 residues. Looked up from germline, CDR1 is SNHLY and CDR2 is FYNNEI. Trimming removed 4 bases at V and 4 bases at J, with 8 bases between. The CDR3 bases are TGTGCCAGCAGTGGGACAGAATACAATGAGCAGTTCTTC. Translation: CASSGTEYNEQFF.

The chain recombines TRBV5-1 with TRBJ2-3, with a weak D call TRBD1 (6 bases). The CDR3 has 15 residues. Germline assignment: CDR1 SGHRS and CDR2 YFSETQ. V was clipped by 4 bases and J by 0 bases, with 12 bases between them. CDR3 protein: CASSDWDMSTDTQYF. The DNA of the CDR3 is TGCGCCAGCAGCGATTGGGACATGAGCACAGATACGCAGTATTTT.

The chain is built from TRBV5-1 and TRBJ2-1; 10 bases are a match to TRBD2. Unmatched junction bases numbered 3, after V lost 4 bases and J lost 2 bases. The CDR3 runs 15 residues. CDR1 SGHRS and CDR2 YFSETQ come from the germline V gene. The CDR3 nucleotides read TGCGCCAGCAGCGATAGCGGGGGGACCTACAATGAGCAGTTCTTC. Its translation is CASSDSGGTYNEQFF.

This clone was seen a single time. The V and J genes are TRBV9 and TRBJ2-7; D possibly corresponds to TRBD2 (6 bases). The V end was cut by 2 bases, the J end by 2 bases, with 14 bases between. This CDR3 contains 15 residues. Germline V gene data show CDR1 as SGDLS and CDR2 as YYNGEE. The CDR3 reads CASSVAGTGAYEQYF. CDR3 bases: TGTGCCAGCAGCGTTGCCGGGACGGGGGCCTACGAGCAGTACTTC.

This clone appeared a single time. CDR3 amino acids: CASTELQGAMNTEAFF. CDR3 nucleotides: TGTGCCAGCACCGAACTACAGGGGGCGATGAACACTGAAGCTTTCTTT. This chain links TRBV21-1 with TRBJ1-1; TRBD1 is the table's D call and was not checked against the DNA. TRBV21-1 has pseudogene status. This CDR3 comprises 16 residues.

The chain is built from TRBV5-1 and TRBJ2-1, with a tentative D call TRBD2 (5 bases). This CDR3 has 14 amino acids. The V end lost 3 bases, the J end lost 6 bases, and 13 bases lay between the germline ends. Germline CDR1 is SGHRS and CDR2 is YFSETQ. Written as DNA, the CDR3 is TGCGCCAGCAGCTCAACAGCCGGGGTCAATGAGCAGTTCTTC. This translates into CASSSTAGVNEQFF. Together with reference TRBV5-1 and TRBJ2-1, the CDR3 gives the full variable domain: KAGVTQTPRYLIKTRGQQVTLSCSPISGHRSVSWYQQTPGQGLQFLFEYFSETQRNKGNFPGRFSGRQFSNSRSEMNVSTLELGDSALYLCASSSTAGVNEQFFGPGTRLTVL.

The chain recombines TRBV5-1 with TRBJ2-5, with 9 bases identical to TRBD2. Per the germline V gene, CDR1 is SGHRS and CDR2 is YFSETQ. This CDR3 is built from 17 residues. V dropped 3 bases and J dropped 2; count of bases not matched to a gene: 11. This CDR3 is CASSSGLAIGGQETQYF. For the CDR3, the DNA is TGCGCCAGCAGCTCGGGACTAGCAATAGGGGGGCAAGAGACCCAGTACTTC.

The V gene is TRBV19, the J gene TRBJ1-2; D perhaps matches TRBD1 (6 bases). Germline-derived CDR1 and CDR2 are LNHDA and SQIVND (reference sequence). The CDR3 has 13 amino acids. Trimming left V 7 bases short and J 2 bases short, with 11 bases between. The CDR3 DNA follows: TGTGCCAGTAACACCAGGGGCAACTATGGCTACACCTTC. Translated: CASNTRGNYGYTF.

The gene calls are TRBV11-2 and TRBJ2-1; no clear D. The CDR3 loop spans 14 amino acids. The germline V and J ends were trimmed by 1 base and 6 bases, with 10 bases remaining between them. Germline CDR1 SGHAT, CDR2 FQNNGV. The DNA for the CDR3 is TGTGCCAGCAGCTTAGGTCCGCCCGGCAATGAGCAGTTCTTC. It yields the protein CASSLGPPGNEQFF.

The J gene is TRBJ2-1, the V gene TRBV2; weak D call: TRBD1 (6 bases). This CDR3 has 15 residues. Looked up from germline, CDR1 is SNHLY and CDR2 is FYNNEI. Trimming stripped 5 bases from V and 4 bases from J, with 15 bases between. CDR3 loop: CASSLTGSIYNEQFF. The CDR3 nucleotides are TGTGCCAGCAGTTTGACAGGTTCCATATACAATGAGCAGTTCTTC.

The V gene is TRBV19, the J gene TRBJ1-1, with D possibly being TRBD1 (5 bases). The CDR3 has 15 amino acids. V gave up 3 bases and J gave up 4 bases, with 15 bases separating them. Germline V gene data show CDR1 as LNHDA and CDR2 as SQIVND (reference sequence). CDR3 in amino acids: CASSMEGRGVTEAFF. CDR3 nucleotides: TGTGCCAGTAGTATGGAGGGCCGGGGGGTCACTGAAGCTTTCTTT.

The V and J genes are TRBV7-2 and TRBJ2-6, with 8 bases that match TRBD1. The trim removed 5 bases at V and 0 bases at J, leaving 6 bases unmatched. From germline, CDR1 is SGHTA and CDR2 FQGNSA. The CDR3 has 17 amino acids. This CDR3 is CASSRTGRSSGANVLTF. CDR3 nucleotides: TGTGCCAGCAGCAGGACAGGGAGGAGCTCTGGGGCCAACGTCCTGACTTTC. Looking up the rest from reference TRBV7-2 and TRBJ2-6 gives the full variable domain: GAGVSQSPSNKVTEKGKDVELRCDPISGHTALYWYRQSLGQGLEFLIYFQGNSAPDKSGLPSDRFSAERTGGSVSTLTIQRTQQEDSAVYLCASSRTGRSSGANVLTFGAGSRLTVL.

The chain combines TRBV10-1 with TRBJ1-1, with 12 bases fitting TRBD1. Germline CDR1 and CDR2: WNHNN and SYGVQD (reference sequence). CDR3 length: 14 amino acids. The V and J ends lost 5 bases and 10 bases, in that order; junction bases with no gene match: 8. The chain's CDR3 is CASSPGQGAVRAFF. The CDR3 DNA is TGCGCCAGCAGTCCGGGACAGGGGGCTGTGAGAGCTTTCTTT.

The chain uses TRBV10-3 and TRBJ2-7; TRBD1 matches 9 bases. With 4 bases clipped from V and 3 bases from J, the junction kept 4 bases outside the gene matches. The CDR3 length is 14 residues. The V gene's germline CDR1 is ENHRY and CDR2 SYGVKD. This chain's CDR3 is CAISGKTGGYEQYF. The CDR3 nucleotides are TGTGCCATCAGTGGGAAGACAGGGGGCTACGAGCAGTACTTC.

J is TRBJ2-7 and V is TRBV9; 9 bases map to TRBD1. The CDR3 runs 15 residues. V gave up 3 bases and J gave up 0 bases; unmatched junction bases: 4. Per germline, CDR1 SGDLS and CDR2 YYNGEE. DNA of the CDR3: TGTGCCAGCAGCGGAGGGACAGGGAGCTCCTACGAGCAGTACTTC. Its translation: CASSGGTGSSYEQYF. The variable domain in full, completed from reference TRBV9 and TRBJ2-7, reads DSGVTQTPKHLITATGQRVTLRCSPRSGDLSVYWYQQSLDQGLQFLIQYYNGEERAKGNILERFSAQQFPDLHSELNLSSLELGDSALYFCASSGGTGSSYEQYFGPGTRLTVT.